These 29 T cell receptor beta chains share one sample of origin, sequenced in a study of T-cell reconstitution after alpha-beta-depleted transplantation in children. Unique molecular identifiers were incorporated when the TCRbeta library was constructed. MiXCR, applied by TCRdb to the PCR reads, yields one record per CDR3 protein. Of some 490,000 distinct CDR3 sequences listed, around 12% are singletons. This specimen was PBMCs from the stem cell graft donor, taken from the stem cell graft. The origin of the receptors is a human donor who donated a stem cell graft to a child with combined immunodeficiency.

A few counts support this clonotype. Written as DNA, the CDR3 is TGTGCCAGCAGCTTAGATGGACAAACCTACGAGCAGTACTTC. Translated, it gives CASSLDGQTYEQYF. J is TRBJ2-7 and V is TRBV7-2, with D perhaps TRBD1 (5 bases). Germline V gene data show CDR1 as SGHTA and CDR2 as FQGNSA. This CDR3 has 14 residues. Trimming took off 1 base at V and 2 bases at J, with 9 bases between the two ends.

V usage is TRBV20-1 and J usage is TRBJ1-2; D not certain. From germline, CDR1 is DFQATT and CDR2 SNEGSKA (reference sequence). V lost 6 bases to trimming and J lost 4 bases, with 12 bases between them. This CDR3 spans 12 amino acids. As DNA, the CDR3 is TGCAGTGCGGGGAGGCCGATCTATGGCTACACCTTC. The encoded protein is CSAGRPIYGYTF.

The CDR3 DNA reads as TGTGCCAGCAGTTTAAAACCGTCGGGACAGGGCGTTAGCGATGAGCAGTTCTTC. Translated, it gives CASSLKPSGQGVSDEQFF. The V gene is TRBV13, the J gene TRBJ2-1; 9 nucleotides align to TRBD1. This CDR3 comprises 18 residues. With 6 bases clipped from V and 8 bases from J, the junction kept 20 bases outside the gene matches. Germline CDR1 reads PRHDT; CDR2 reads FYEKMQ (reference sequence).

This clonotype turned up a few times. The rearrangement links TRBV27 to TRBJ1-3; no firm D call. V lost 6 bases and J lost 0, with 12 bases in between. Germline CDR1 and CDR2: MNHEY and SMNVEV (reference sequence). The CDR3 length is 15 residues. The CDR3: CASRHPEASGNTIYF. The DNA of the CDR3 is TGTGCCAGCAGACATCCAGAAGCCTCTGGAAACACCATATATTTT.

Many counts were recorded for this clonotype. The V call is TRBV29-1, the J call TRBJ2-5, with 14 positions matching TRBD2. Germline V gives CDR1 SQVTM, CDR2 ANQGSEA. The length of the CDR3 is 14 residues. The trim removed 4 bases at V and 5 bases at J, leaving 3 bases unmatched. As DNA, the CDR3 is TGCAGCGTTGTGGGACTAGCGGGAGTTGAGACCCAGTACTTC. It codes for CSVVGLAGVETQYF.

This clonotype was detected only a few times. CDR3 DNA: TGTGCCACCAGTGATACGGACCGATCCTACGAGCAGTACTTC. Translated, it gives CATSDTDRSYEQYF. The rearrangement joins TRBV24-1 to TRBJ2-7; D gene uncertain. Deletions cut 3 bases from V and 1 base from J, with 9 bases between. Germline V gene sequence: CDR1 KGHDR, CDR2 SFDVKD. This CDR3 is built from 14 residues.

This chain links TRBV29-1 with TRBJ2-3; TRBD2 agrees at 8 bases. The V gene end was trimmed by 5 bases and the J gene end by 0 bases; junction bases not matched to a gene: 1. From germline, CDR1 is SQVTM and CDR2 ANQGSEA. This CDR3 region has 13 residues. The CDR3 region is CSVRLASTDTQYF. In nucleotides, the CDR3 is TGCAGCGTTCGACTAGCGAGCACAGATACGCAGTATTTT.

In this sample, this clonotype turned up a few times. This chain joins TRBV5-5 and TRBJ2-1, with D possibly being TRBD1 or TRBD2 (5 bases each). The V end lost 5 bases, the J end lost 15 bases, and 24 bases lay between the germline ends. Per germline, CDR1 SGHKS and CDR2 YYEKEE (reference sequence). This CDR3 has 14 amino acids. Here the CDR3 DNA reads TGTGCCAGCAGTTTTGAGTTTGGGGACCATCGTGCGTTCTTC. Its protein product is CASSFEFGDHRAFF.

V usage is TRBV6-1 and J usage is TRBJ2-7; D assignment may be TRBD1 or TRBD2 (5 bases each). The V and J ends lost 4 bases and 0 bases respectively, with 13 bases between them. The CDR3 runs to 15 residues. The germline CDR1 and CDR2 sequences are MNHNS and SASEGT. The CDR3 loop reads CASSAGPTSSYEQYF. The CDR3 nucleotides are TGTGCCAGCAGTGCGGGACCGACGAGCTCCTACGAGCAGTACTTC.

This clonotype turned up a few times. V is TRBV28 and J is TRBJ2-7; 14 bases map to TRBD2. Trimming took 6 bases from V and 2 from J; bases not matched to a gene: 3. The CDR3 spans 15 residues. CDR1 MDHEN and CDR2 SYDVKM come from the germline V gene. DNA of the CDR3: TGTGCCAGCAGGCGACTAGCGGGGGGGACCTACGAGCAGTACTTC. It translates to CASRRLAGGTYEQYF.

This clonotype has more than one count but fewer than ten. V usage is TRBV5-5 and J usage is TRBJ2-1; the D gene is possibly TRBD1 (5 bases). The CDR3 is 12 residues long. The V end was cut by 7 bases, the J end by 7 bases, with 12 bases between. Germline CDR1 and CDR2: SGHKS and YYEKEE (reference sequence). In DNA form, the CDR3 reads TGTGCCAGCGAATCAGGGCCGAATGAGCAGTTCTTC. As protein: CASESGPNEQFF.

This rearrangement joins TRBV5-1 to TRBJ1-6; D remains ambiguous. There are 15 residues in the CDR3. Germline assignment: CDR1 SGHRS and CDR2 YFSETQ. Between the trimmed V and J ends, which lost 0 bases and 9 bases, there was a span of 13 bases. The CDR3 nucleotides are TGCGCCAGCAGCTTGGGGACCCCCGGAGTTTCACCCCTCCACTTT. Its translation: CASSLGTPGVSPLHF.

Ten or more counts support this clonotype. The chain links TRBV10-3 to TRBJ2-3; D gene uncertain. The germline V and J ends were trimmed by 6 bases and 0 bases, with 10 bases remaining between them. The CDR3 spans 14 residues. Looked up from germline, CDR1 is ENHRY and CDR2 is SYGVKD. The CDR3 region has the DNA TGTGCCATCAGGTACTCAGAAAGCACAGATACGCAGTATTTT. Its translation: CAIRYSESTDTQYF.

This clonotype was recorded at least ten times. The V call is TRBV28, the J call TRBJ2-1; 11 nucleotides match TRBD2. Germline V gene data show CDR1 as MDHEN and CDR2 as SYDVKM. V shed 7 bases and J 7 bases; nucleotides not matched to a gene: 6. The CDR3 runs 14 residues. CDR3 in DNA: TGTGCCAGCAACCCTCTAGCGGGGGGAAATGAGCAGTTCTTC. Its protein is CASNPLAGGNEQFF.

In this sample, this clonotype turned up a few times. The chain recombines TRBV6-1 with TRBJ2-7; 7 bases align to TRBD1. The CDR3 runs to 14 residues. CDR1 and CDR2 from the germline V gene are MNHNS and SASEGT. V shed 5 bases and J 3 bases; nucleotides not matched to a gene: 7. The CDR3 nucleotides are TGTGCCAGCAGTCGATTGACAGGGAACTACGAGCAGTACTTC. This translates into CASSRLTGNYEQYF.

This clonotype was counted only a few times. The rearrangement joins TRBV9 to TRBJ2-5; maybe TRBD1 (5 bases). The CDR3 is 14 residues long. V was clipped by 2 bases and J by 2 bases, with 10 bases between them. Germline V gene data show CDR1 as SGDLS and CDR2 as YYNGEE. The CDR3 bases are TGTGCCAGCAGCGTCTCAGGGTCACAAGAGACCCAGTACTTC. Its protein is CASSVSGSQETQYF.

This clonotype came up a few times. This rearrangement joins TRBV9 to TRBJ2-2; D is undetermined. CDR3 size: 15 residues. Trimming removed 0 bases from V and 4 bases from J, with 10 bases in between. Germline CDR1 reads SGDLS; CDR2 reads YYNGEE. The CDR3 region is CASSVEMGSTGELFF. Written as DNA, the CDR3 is TGTGCCAGCAGCGTAGAAATGGGGTCCACCGGGGAGCTGTTTTTT.

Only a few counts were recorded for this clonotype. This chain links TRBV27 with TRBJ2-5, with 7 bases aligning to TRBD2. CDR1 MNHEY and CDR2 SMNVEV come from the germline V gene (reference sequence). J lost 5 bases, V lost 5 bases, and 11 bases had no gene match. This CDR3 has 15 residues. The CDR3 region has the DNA TGTGCCAGCAGTCATGGACTAGAGAGGGTTGAGACCCAGTACTTC. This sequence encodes CASSHGLERVETQYF.

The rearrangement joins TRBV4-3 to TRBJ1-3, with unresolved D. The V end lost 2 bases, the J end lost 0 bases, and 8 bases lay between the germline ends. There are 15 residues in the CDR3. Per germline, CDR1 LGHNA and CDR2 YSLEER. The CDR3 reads CASSQLGPSGNTIYF. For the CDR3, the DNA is TGCGCCAGCAGCCAATTAGGGCCCTCTGGAAACACCATATATTTT.

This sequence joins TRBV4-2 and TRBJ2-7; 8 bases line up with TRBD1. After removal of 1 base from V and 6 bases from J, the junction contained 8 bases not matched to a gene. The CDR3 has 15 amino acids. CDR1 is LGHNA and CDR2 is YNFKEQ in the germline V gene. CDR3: CASSQAGGRSGEQYF. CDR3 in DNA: TGTGCCAGCAGCCAAGCAGGGGGCAGGTCCGGCGAGCAGTACTTC.

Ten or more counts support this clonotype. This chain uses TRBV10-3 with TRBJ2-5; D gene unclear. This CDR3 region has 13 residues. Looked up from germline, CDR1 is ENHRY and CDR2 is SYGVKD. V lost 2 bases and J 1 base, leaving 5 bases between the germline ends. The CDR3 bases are TGTGCCATCAGTGAGGGGTTCCAAGAGACCCAGTACTTC. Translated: CAISEGFQETQYF.

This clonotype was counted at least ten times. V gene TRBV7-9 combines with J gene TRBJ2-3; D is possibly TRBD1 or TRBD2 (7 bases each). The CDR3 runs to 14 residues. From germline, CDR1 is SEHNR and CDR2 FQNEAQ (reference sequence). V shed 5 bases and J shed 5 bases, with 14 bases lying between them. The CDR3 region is CASSPTGRGDTQYF. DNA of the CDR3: TGTGCCAGCAGCCCGACAGGGAGGGGAGATACGCAGTATTTT.

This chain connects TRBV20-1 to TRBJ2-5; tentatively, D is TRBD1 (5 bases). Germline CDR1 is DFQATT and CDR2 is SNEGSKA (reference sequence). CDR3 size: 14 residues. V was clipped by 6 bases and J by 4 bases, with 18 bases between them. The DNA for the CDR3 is TGCAGTGCCAGGCGCGTGGGGCGTACAGAGACCCAGTACTTC. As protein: CSARRVGRTETQYF.

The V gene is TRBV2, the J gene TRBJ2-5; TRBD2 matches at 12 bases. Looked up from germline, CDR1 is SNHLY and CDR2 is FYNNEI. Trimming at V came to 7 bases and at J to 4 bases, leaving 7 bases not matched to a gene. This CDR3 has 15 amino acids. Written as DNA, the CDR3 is TGTGCCAGCACCGAGACTAGCGGGAGAGTAGAGACCCAGTACTTC. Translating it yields CASTETSGRVETQYF.

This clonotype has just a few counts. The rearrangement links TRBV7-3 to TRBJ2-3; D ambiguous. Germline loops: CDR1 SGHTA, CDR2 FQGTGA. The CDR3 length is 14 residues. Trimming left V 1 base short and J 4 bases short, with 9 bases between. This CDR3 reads CASSLNRVSDTQYF. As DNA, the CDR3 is TGTGCCAGCAGCTTAAATAGGGTATCAGATACGCAGTATTTT.

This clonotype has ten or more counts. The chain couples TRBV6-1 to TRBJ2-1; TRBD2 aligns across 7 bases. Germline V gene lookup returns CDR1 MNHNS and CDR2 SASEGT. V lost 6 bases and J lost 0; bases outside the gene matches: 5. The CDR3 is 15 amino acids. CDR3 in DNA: TGTGCCAGCAGAAAGCGGGAAAGCTCCTACAATGAGCAGTTCTTC. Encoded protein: CASRKRESSYNEQFF.

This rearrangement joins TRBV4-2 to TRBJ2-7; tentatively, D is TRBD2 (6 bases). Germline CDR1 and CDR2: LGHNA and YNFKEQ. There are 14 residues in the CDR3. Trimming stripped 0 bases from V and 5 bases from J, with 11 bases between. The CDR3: CASSQDLASDEQYF. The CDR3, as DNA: TGTGCCAGCAGCCAAGATTTGGCTAGCGACGAGCAGTACTTC.

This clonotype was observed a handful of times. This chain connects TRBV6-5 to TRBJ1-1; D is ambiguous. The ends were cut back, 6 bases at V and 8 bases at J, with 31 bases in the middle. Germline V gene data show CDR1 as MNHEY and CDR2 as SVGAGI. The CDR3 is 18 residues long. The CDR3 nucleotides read TGTGCCAGCAGCTTCTCCCCTCTAGTATCAACTCCTACCGGAGAAGCTTTCTTT. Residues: CASSFSPLVSTPTGEAFF.

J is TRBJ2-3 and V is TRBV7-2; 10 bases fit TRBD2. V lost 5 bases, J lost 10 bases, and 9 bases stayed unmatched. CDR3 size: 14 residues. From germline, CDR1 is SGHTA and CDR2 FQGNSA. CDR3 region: CASSPLPSGSAQYF. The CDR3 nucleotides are TGTGCCAGCAGCCCCCTGCCTAGCGGGAGTGCGCAGTATTTT.